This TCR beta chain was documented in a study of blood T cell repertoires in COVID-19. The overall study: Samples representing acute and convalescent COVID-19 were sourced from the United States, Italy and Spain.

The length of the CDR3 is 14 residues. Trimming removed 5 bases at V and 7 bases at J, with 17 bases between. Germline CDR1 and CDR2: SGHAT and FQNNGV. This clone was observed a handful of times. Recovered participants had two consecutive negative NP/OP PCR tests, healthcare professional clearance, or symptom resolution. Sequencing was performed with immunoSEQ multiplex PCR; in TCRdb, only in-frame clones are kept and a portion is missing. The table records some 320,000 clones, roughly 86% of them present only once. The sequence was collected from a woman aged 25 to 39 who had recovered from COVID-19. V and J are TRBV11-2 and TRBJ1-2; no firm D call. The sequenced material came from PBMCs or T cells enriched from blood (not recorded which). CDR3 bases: TGTGCCAGCAGCCCCAATCCCGGTTCTGGTGGCTACACCTTC. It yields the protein CASSPNPGSGGYTF.